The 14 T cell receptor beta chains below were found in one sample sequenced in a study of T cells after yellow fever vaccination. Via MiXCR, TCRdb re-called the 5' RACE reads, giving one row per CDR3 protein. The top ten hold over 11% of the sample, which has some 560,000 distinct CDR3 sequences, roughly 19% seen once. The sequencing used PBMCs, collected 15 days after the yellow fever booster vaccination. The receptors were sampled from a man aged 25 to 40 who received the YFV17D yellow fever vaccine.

The CDR3 reads CASSLEYSARNEQFF. CDR3 DNA sequence: TGTGCCAGCAGCTTAGAGTATTCAGCTCGGAATGAGCAGTTCTTC. This chain links TRBV7-9 with TRBJ2-1, with D unclear. The CDR3 is 15 residues long. The V gene's germline CDR1 is SEHNR and CDR2 FQNEAQ (reference sequence). The V and J ends lost 1 base and 7 bases respectively, with 14 bases between them.

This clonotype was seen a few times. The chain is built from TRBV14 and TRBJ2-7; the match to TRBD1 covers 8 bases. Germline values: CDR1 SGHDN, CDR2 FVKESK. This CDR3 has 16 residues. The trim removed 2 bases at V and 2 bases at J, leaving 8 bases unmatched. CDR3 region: CASSQRTGTGTYEQYF. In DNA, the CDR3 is TGTGCCAGCAGCCAACGAACCGGGACAGGTACCTACGAGCAGTACTTC.

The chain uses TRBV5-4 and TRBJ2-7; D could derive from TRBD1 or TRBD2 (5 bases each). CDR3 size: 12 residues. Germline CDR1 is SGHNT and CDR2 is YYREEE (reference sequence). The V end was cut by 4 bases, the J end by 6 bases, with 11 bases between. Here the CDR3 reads CASSMGVGEQYF. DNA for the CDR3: TGTGCCAGCAGCATGGGGGTTGGCGAGCAGTACTTC.

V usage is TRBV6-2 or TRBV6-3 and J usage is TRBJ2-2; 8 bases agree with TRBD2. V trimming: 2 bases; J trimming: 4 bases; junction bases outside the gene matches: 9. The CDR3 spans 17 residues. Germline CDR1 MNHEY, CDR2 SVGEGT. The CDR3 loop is CASSYVGREDITGELFF. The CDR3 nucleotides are TGTGCCAGCAGTTACGTTGGGCGGGAGGATATCACCGGGGAGCTGTTTTTT.

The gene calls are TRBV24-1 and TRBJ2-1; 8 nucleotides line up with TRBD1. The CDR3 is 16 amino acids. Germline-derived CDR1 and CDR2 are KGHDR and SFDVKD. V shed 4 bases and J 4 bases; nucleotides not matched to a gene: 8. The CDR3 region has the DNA TGTGCCACCAGTGAATCCGGGACAGGAGTTTACAATGAGCAGTTCTTC. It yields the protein CATSESGTGVYNEQFF.

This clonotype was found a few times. The CDR3, as DNA: TGCAGTGCTAGAGGTCTAGCGGGAGTGCGGAACACCGGGGAGCTGTTTTTT. Translated, it gives CSARGLAGVRNTGELFF. V is TRBV20-1 and J is TRBJ2-2; 10 nucleotides align to TRBD2. V lost 1 base, J lost 1 base, and 6 bases stayed unmatched. Germline values: CDR1 DFQATT, CDR2 SNEGSKA (reference sequence). The CDR3 has 17 amino acids.

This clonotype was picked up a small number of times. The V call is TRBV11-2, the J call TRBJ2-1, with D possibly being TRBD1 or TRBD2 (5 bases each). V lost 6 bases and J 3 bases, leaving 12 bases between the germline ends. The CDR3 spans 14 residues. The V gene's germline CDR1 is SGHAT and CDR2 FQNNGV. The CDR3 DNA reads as TGTGCCAGCAGGTCCGGGACCAACTACAATGAGCAGTTCTTC. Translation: CASRSGTNYNEQFF.

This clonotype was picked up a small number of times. CDR3 protein: CASSYRQGNTDTQYF. Here the CDR3 DNA reads TGCGCCAGCAGCTATCGACAGGGGAACACAGATACGCAGTATTTT. This sequence joins TRBV4-1 and TRBJ2-3; 8 bases agree with TRBD1. Per the germline V gene, CDR1 is MGHRA and CDR2 is YSYEKL. V gave up 5 bases and J gave up 2 bases; unmatched junction bases: 6. The length of the CDR3 is 15 residues.

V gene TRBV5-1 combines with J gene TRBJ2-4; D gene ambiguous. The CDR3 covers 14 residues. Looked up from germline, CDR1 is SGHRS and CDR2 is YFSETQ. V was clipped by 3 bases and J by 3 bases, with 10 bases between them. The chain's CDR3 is CASSSTWGKNIQYF. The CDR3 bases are TGCGCCAGCAGCTCCACGTGGGGCAAAAACATTCAGTACTTC.

Here the CDR3 reads CASSQEGTIPSYEQYF. For the CDR3, the DNA is TGCGCCAGCAGTCAGGAGGGGACTATCCCCTCCTACGAGCAGTACTTC. The V call is TRBV5-1, the J call TRBJ2-7; 7 nucleotides match TRBD2. The CDR3 runs to 16 residues. Per the germline V gene, CDR1 is SGHRS and CDR2 is YFSETQ. The V and J ends lost 5 bases and 0 bases, in that order; junction bases with no gene match: 11.

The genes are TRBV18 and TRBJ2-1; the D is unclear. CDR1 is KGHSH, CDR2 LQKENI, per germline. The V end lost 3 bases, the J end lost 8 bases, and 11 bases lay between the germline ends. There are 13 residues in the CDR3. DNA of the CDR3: TGTGCCAGCTCACCTTCGAGCTATGATGAGCAGTTCTTC. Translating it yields CASSPSSYDEQFF.

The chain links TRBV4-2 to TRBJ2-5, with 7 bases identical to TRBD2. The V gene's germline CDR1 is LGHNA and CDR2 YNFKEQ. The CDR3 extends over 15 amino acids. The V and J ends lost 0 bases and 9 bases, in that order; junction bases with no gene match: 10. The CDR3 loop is CASSQDGGTLAAQYF. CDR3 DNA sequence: TGTGCCAGCAGCCAAGATGGGGGGACCCTAGCGGCCCAGTACTTC.

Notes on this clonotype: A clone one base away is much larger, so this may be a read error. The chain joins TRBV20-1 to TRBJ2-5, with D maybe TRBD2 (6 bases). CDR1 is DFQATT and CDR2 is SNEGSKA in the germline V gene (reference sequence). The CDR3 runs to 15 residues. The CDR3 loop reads CCARAHGREKETQYF. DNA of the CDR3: TGCTGTGCTAGGGCCCACGGACGGGAGAAAGAGACCCAGTACTTC.

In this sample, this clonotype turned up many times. Here the CDR3 reads CASRTDRGREYEQYF. In nucleotides, the CDR3 is TGTGCCAGCAGGACTGACAGGGGGCGCGAGTACGAGCAGTACTTC. This chain connects TRBV7-2 to TRBJ2-7, with 10 bases that match TRBD1. The CDR3 has 15 residues. Trimming at V came to 6 bases and at J to 4 bases, leaving 9 bases not matched to a gene. CDR1 and CDR2 from the germline V gene are SGHTA and FQGNSA. The full variable domain, its missing parts supplied by reference TRBV7-2 and TRBJ2-7, is GAGVSQSPSNKVTEKGKDVELRCDPISGHTALYWYRQSLGQGLEFLIYFQGNSAPDKSGLPSDRFSAERTGGSVSTLTIQRTQQEDSAVYLCASRTDRGREYEQYFGPGTRLTVT.